These 28 T cell receptor beta chains originate from one sample sequenced in a study of shared clonotypes between healthy human individuals. Profiling relied on immunoSEQ multiplex PCR, and the TCRdb table lists in-frame clones only, not all of them. The data show roughly 1 million clones, around four fifths seen once. Material: memory CD4+ T cells sorted from blood. Subset described: CD45RA-negative fraction. The receptors shown here come from a man aged 18 to 30 in good health.

The V call is TRBV6-5, the J call TRBJ1-5, with D hard to call. The length of the CDR3 is 16 residues. The germline gives CDR1 MNHEY, CDR2 SVGAGI. The V and J ends lost 0 bases and 0 bases respectively, with 9 bases between them. CDR3: CASSYSGRLSNQPQHF. As DNA, the CDR3 is TGTGCCAGCAGTTACTCGGGCAGGCTTAGCAATCAGCCCCAGCATTTT.

This clone is a singleton in its sample. The chain employs TRBV5-4 and TRBJ2-7; D is unclear. Germline-derived CDR1 and CDR2 are SGHNT and YYREEE (reference sequence). The CDR3 is 15 amino acids. Between the trimmed V and J ends, which lost 2 bases and 5 bases, there was a span of 17 bases. The DNA for the CDR3 is TGTGCCAGCAGCTTAAACCGTGGCAAAGCCAACGAGCAGTACTTC. It is translated as CASSLNRGKANEQYF.

CDR3 amino acids: CASRVAGGQSYEQYF. DNA of the CDR3: TGTGCCAGCAGGGTGGCGGGGGGGCAGTCCTACGAGCAGTACTTC. The J gene is TRBJ2-7, the V gene TRBV11-2, with 9 positions matching TRBD2. Germline CDR1 is SGHAT and CDR2 is FQNNGV. Trimming at V came to 6 bases and at J to 1 base, leaving 7 bases not matched to a gene. This CDR3 region has 15 residues. Variable domain in full (rest from reference TRBV11-2 and TRBJ2-7): EAGVAQSPRYKIIEKRQSVAFWCNPISGHATLYWYQQILGQGPKLLIQFQNNGVVDDSQLPKDRFSAERLKGVDSTLKIQPAKLEDSAVYLCASRVAGGQSYEQYFGPGTRLTVT.

The chain carries TRBV18 and TRBJ2-7; no clear D. Germline CDR1 is KGHSH and CDR2 is LQKENI. V gave up 0 bases and J gave up 2 bases, with 11 bases separating them. This CDR3 is built from 15 residues. CDR3 protein: CASSPPDGRTYEQYF. Here the CDR3 DNA reads TGTGCCAGCTCACCACCCGACGGCAGGACCTACGAGCAGTACTTC. The full variable domain, rest sourced from reference TRBV18 and TRBJ2-7, is NAGVMQNPRHLVRRRGQEARLRCSPMKGHSHVYWYRQLPEEGLKFMVYLQKENIIDESGMPKERFSAEFPKEGPSILRIQQVVRGDSAAYFCASSPPDGRTYEQYFGPGTRLTVT.

V gene TRBV9 combines with J gene TRBJ2-5; D perhaps matches TRBD1 (6 bases). V lost 4 bases, J lost 5 bases, and 12 bases lay in between. Per germline, CDR1 SGDLS and CDR2 YYNGEE. The CDR3 runs to 13 residues. The CDR3 region is CASSPQGTETQYF. As DNA, the CDR3 is TGTGCCAGCAGCCCCCAGGGGACGGAGACCCAGTACTTC.

This clone was counted a few times. The chain recombines TRBV5-8 with TRBJ2-3, with D unresolved. Germline CDR1 SGHTS, CDR2 YDEGEE. V shed 4 bases and J shed 3 bases, with 6 bases lying between them. The CDR3 has 12 amino acids. The CDR3 reads CASSPRTDTQYF. CDR3 coding DNA: TGTGCCAGCAGCCCCCGAACAGATACGCAGTATTTT.

The CDR3: CASSRTGNTGELFF. CDR3 nucleotide sequence: TGTGCCAGCAGCCGGACAGGGAACACCGGGGAGCTGTTTTTT. The chain links TRBV7-3 to TRBJ2-2; 7 nucleotides line up with TRBD1. The CDR3 runs to 14 residues. The germline V gene encodes CDR1 SGHTA and CDR2 FQGTGA. J was trimmed by 1 base and V by 5 bases; bases with no gene match: 1.

The rearrangement joins TRBV10-2 to TRBJ1-5, with 9 bases matching TRBD1. CDR3 length: 13 residues. Germline trimming cut 6 bases from V and 6 bases from J; bases unmatched to any gene: 3. The germline V gene has CDR1 WSHSY and CDR2 SAAADI. The CDR3 spells CASRQGAGQPQHF. The CDR3 bases are TGCGCCAGCAGACAGGGGGCCGGTCAGCCCCAGCATTTT.

V gene TRBV13 combines with J gene TRBJ2-7, with TRBD2 matching 12 bases. The ends lost 5 bases at V and 0 bases at J; junction bases unmatched: 17. The CDR3 runs to 20 residues. CDR1 is PRHDT, CDR2 FYEKMQ, per germline (reference sequence). This chain's CDR3 is CASSRGPGLAGGPRSYEQYF. In DNA form, the CDR3 reads TGTGCCAGCAGCCGCGGACCTGGGCTAGCGGGGGGGCCTCGCTCCTACGAGCAGTACTTC.

Turning to this clone: This CDR3 is also generated by other DNA sequences in the sample. The chain has TRBV6-5 and TRBJ1-4; unclear D gene. This CDR3 comprises 14 residues. The V gene lost 5 bases and the J gene lost 1 base, with 8 bases spanning the gap. The germline gives CDR1 MNHEY, CDR2 SVGAGI. The CDR3 reads CASSRTGTNEKLFF. The CDR3 coding sequence is TGTGCCAGCAGTCGGACTGGAACTAATGAAAAACTGTTTTTT.

The chain links TRBV7-6 to TRBJ2-7; a possible D gene is TRBD1 (6 bases). Germline assignment: CDR1 SGHVS and CDR2 FNYEAQ. This CDR3 is 15 amino acids long. Trimming removed 2 bases from V and 0 bases from J, with 11 bases in between. The CDR3 sequence: CASSLLQGSSYEQYF. CDR3 sequence (DNA): TGTGCCAGCAGCTTACTCCAGGGGAGCTCCTACGAGCAGTACTTC. The entire variable domain, with the rest obtained from reference TRBV7-6 and TRBJ2-7, is as follows: GAGVSQSPRYKVTKRGQDVALRCDPISGHVSLYWYRQALGQGPEFLTYFNYEAQQDKSGLPNDRFSAERPEGSISTLTIQRTEQRDSAMYRCASSLLQGSSYEQYFGPGTRLTVT.

This clone came up once. This rearrangement joins TRBV7-9 to TRBJ2-1; 8 nucleotides agree with TRBD2. The CDR3 extends over 15 amino acids. CDR1 and CDR2 (germline): SEHNR, FQNEAQ (reference sequence). The trim removed 1 base at V and 9 bases at J, leaving 8 bases unmatched. The CDR3 DNA reads TGTGCCAGCAGCTTAGGTGGGAGCGGGAGAAGTGAGCAGTTCTTC. It translates to CASSLGGSGRSEQFF.

V gene TRBV27 combines with J gene TRBJ1-6; D remains unclear. V lost 0 bases to trimming and J lost 2 bases, with 5 bases between them. Germline V gene sequence: CDR1 MNHEY, CDR2 SMNVEV (reference sequence). This CDR3 contains 15 residues. CDR3: CASSLSEAYNSPLHF. The CDR3 nucleotides are TGTGCCAGCAGTTTATCGGAAGCCTATAATTCACCCCTCCACTTT.

The chain links TRBV2 to TRBJ2-7, with D maybe TRBD1 (6 bases). The V end lost 6 bases, the J end lost 1 base, and 10 bases lay between the germline ends. Looked up from germline, CDR1 is SNHLY and CDR2 is FYNNEI. The CDR3 covers 13 residues. CDR3 region: CASSPQGSYEQYF. The CDR3 DNA follows: TGTGCCAGCAGCCCCCAGGGGTCCTACGAGCAGTACTTC.

A word on this clone: This specimen includes other DNA sequences encoding the same CDR3. The rearrangement uses TRBV15 and TRBJ2-3; D is possibly TRBD2 (5 bases). V lost 1 base and J 0 bases, leaving 8 bases between the germline ends. CDR1 and CDR2 (germline): LNHNV, YYDKDF (reference sequence). The CDR3 length is 15 residues. The CDR3 region is CATSRGGGSTDTQYF. Here the CDR3 DNA reads TGTGCCACCAGCAGAGGTGGCGGGAGCACAGATACGCAGTATTTT.

The rearrangement links TRBV5-6 to TRBJ2-7; a weak D match, TRBD2 (5 bases). The germline V gene encodes CDR1 SGHDT and CDR2 YYEEEE. CDR3 length: 13 amino acids. Trimming left V 4 bases short and J 3 bases short, with 11 bases between. CDR3 DNA sequence: TGTGCCAGCAGCGGACTCCGGGTCTACGAGCAGTACTTC. As protein: CASSGLRVYEQYF. Drawing the rest from reference TRBV5-6 and TRBJ2-7, the complete variable domain is DAGVTQSPTHLIKTRGQQVTLRCSPKSGHDTVSWYQQALGQGPQFIFQYYEEEERQRGNFPDRFSGHQFPNYSSELNVNALLLGDSALYLCASSGLRVYEQYFGPGTRLTVT.

This clone was picked up a small number of times. V gene TRBV14 combines with J gene TRBJ2-3; possibly TRBD1 for D (6 bases). The CDR3 is made up of 13 amino acids. The germline CDR1 and CDR2 sequences are SGHDN and FVKESK. Trimming pared 4 bases from V and 7 bases from J, leaving 12 bases between. The CDR3 DNA reads as TGTGCCAGCAGCCCTCTACAGGGAAATACGCAGTATTTT. Amino acid sequence: CASSPLQGNTQYF. Filled out from reference TRBV14 and TRBJ2-3, the complete variable domain reads EAGVTQFPSHSVIEKGQTVTLRCDPISGHDNLYWYRRVMGKEIKFLLHFVKESKQDESGMPNNRFLAERTGGTYSTLKVQPAELEDSGVYFCASSPLQGNTQYFGPGTRLTVL.

The rearrangement uses TRBV9 and TRBJ2-7; D gene ambiguous. The CDR3 has 14 amino acids. CDR1 is SGDLS and CDR2 is YYNGEE in the germline V gene. With 2 bases removed from V and 0 bases from J, the gap between germline ends came to 9 bases. This CDR3 reads CASSVAASSYEQYF. The CDR3 DNA reads as TGTGCCAGCAGCGTTGCCGCCAGCTCCTACGAGCAGTACTTC.

This rearrangement joins TRBV6-5 to TRBJ1-1; D may be TRBD1 (5 bases). The CDR3 has 14 amino acids. From germline, CDR1 is MNHEY and CDR2 SVGAGI. Trimming left V 0 bases short and J 3 bases short, with 8 bases between. The CDR3, as DNA: TGTGCCAGCAGTTACTCGTCCAGGGACACTGAAGCTTTCTTT. It codes for CASSYSSRDTEAFF.

The genes are TRBV10-1 and TRBJ1-1; D remains unclear. The ends were cut back, 0 bases at V and 1 base at J, with 9 bases in the middle. Germline V gene sequence: CDR1 WNHNN, CDR2 SYGVQD (reference sequence). This CDR3 is 15 amino acids long. As DNA, the CDR3 is TGCGCCAGCAGTGAGTCGAAGGCCGGGAACACTGAAGCTTTCTTT. The encoded protein is CASSESKAGNTEAFF.

The chain recombines TRBV9 with TRBJ2-2; perhaps TRBD2 as D (5 bases). The germline gives CDR1 SGDLS, CDR2 YYNGEE. CDR3 length equals 15 residues. Trimming removed 0 bases at V and 6 bases at J, with 12 bases between. The CDR3 sequence is CASSVGRENAGELFF. CDR3 nucleotide sequence: TGTGCCAGCAGCGTAGGACGGGAAAACGCCGGGGAGCTGTTTTTT. The full variable domain, with the rest looked up from reference TRBV9 and TRBJ2-2, is DSGVTQTPKHLITATGQRVTLRCSPRSGDLSVYWYQQSLDQGLQFLIQYYNGEERAKGNILERFSAQQFPDLHSELNLSSLELGDSALYFCASSVGRENAGELFFGEGSRLTVL.

This clone was seen a few times. Distinct nucleotide sequences in the sample also encode this CDR3. This chain uses TRBV7-2 with TRBJ1-3; D call uncertain. The CDR3 covers 12 residues. Germline CDR1 SGHTA, CDR2 FQGNSA. V shed 3 bases and J shed 4 bases, with 4 bases lying between them. DNA of the CDR3: TGTGCCAGCAGCTTGACAGGAAACACCATATATTTT. Amino acid sequence: CASSLTGNTIYF.

Many counts were recorded for this clone. The genes are TRBV10-3 and TRBJ1-1; 12 bases match TRBD1. CDR1 ENHRY and CDR2 SYGVKD come from the germline V gene. V dropped 6 bases and J dropped 6; count of bases not matched to a gene: 8. The CDR3 length is 15 residues. CDR3 amino acids: CAIRGQGAPVAEAFF. CDR3 nucleotide sequence: TGTGCCATCAGGGGACAGGGGGCCCCGGTGGCTGAAGCTTTCTTT.

The V gene is TRBV18, the J gene TRBJ2-2, with D possibly matching TRBD2 (6 bases). Germline V gene sequence: CDR1 KGHSH, CDR2 LQKENI. This CDR3 has 16 residues. V lost 3 bases to trimming and J lost 3 bases, with 14 bases between them. In nucleotides, the CDR3 is TGTGCCAGCTCACCCCGGCAGGGAGGAGACACCGGGGAGCTGTTTTTT. Protein: CASSPRQGGDTGELFF.

The CDR3 here is CAISERDSGNTIYF. The CDR3 nucleotides are TGTGCCATCAGCGAGCGGGACTCTGGAAACACCATATATTTT. V usage is TRBV10-3 and J usage is TRBJ1-3, with D uncertain. This CDR3 comprises 14 residues. With 6 bases removed from V and 0 bases from J, the gap between germline ends came to 9 bases. Germline V gene data show CDR1 as ENHRY and CDR2 as SYGVKD.

The chain couples TRBV30 to TRBJ1-2; 10 nucleotides line up with TRBD1. The CDR3 runs to 13 residues. Per germline, CDR1 GTSNPN and CDR2 SVGIG (reference sequence). With 8 bases clipped from V and 4 bases from J, the junction kept 7 bases outside the gene matches. The CDR3 protein is CAGLTGGSYGYTF. The CDR3 nucleotides read TGTGCCGGGCTGACAGGGGGCAGCTATGGCTACACCTTC.

The V and J genes are TRBV7-9 and TRBJ2-3; 7 bases fit TRBD2. After removal of 3 bases from V and 2 bases from J, the junction contained 5 bases not matched to a gene. Germline CDR1 is SEHNR and CDR2 is FQNEAQ (reference sequence). The length of the CDR3 is 15 residues. CDR3 DNA: TGTGCCAGCAGCTTTGGCGCGGGAGCCACAGATACGCAGTATTTT. This sequence encodes CASSFGAGATDTQYF.

This CDR3 reads CASSSRKTEAFF. The CDR3 DNA reads as TGTGCCAGCAGCTCCCGGAAGACTGAAGCTTTCTTT. This sequence joins TRBV13 and TRBJ1-1; no definite D call. Deletions cut 4 bases from V and 5 bases from J, with 8 bases between. The V gene's germline CDR1 is PRHDT and CDR2 FYEKMQ (reference sequence). CDR3 length equals 12 residues.